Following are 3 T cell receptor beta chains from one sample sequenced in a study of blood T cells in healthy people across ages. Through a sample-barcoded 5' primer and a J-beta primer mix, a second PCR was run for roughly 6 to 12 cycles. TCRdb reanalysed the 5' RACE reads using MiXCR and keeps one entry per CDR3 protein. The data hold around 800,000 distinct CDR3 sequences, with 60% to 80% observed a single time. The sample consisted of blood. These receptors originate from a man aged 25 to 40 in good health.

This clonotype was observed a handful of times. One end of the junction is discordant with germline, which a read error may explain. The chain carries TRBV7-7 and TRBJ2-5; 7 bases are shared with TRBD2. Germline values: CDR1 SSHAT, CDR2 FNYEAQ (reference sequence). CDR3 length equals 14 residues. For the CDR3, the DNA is TGTGCTAGCAGCTCCACTAGCGCCGAAGAGACCCAGTACTTC. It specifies CASSSTSAEETQYF.

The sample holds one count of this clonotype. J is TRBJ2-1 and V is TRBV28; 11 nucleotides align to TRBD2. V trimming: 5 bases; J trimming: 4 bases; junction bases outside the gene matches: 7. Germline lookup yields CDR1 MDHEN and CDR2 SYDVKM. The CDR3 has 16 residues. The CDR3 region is CASSAMVAGGYNEQFF. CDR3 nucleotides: TGTGCCAGCAGTGCCATGGTAGCGGGGGGGTACAATGAGCAGTTCTTC. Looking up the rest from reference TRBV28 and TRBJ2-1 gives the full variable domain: DVKVTQSSRYLVKRTGEKVFLECVQDMDHENMFWYRQDPGLGLRLIYFSYDVKMKEKGDIPEGYSVSREKKERFSLILESASTNQTSMYLCASSAMVAGGYNEQFFGPGTRLTVL.

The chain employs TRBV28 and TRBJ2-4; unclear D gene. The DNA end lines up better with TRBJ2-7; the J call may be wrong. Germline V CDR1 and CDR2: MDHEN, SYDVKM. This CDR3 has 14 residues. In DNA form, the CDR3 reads TGTGCCAGCGGCAGGACGGTCGTTCCCTACGAGCAGTACTTC. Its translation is CASGRTVVPYEQYF.